What follows are 19 T cell receptor beta chains derived from one specimen sequenced in a study of early T cells in non-severe SARS-CoV-2 infection. TCRdb reprocessed the 5' RACE reads with MiXCR, giving one entry per CDR3 protein. The sample has 25,000 to 35,000 distinct CDR3 sequences; 5.7% are singletons. The source material was whole blood. The receptor set was obtained from an adult who was a healthcare worker with PCR-confirmed SARS-CoV-2 infection or an uninfected control (not recorded which).

This clonotype came up a few times. The chain links TRBV7-8 to TRBJ2-2; a weak D match, TRBD2 (5 bases). Trimming took 1 base from V and 7 from J, leaving 16 bases between them. Germline CDR1 is SGHVS and CDR2 is FQNEAQ. The CDR3 covers 16 residues. Here the CDR3 DNA reads TGTGCCAGCAGCTTAGAAGCCCCCCGCCGGGGCGGGGAGCTGTTTTTT. It yields the protein CASSLEAPRRGGELFF.

The chain employs TRBV24-1 and TRBJ2-7; either TRBD1 or TRBD2 may fit D (6 bases each). The CDR3 contains 15 residues. V was clipped by 1 base and J by 4 bases, with 13 bases between them. The germline gives CDR1 KGHDR, CDR2 SFDVKD. CDR3 in DNA: TGTGCCACCAGTGATTTTCGGCGGGGACAATACGAGCAGTACTTC. Translation gives CATSDFRRGQYEQYF.

The chain uses TRBV6-2 or TRBV6-3 and TRBJ1-1; D not resolved. In germline, CDR1 is MNHEY, CDR2 SVGEGT. The CDR3 length is 13 residues. Trimming shortened V by 4 bases and J by 1 base, and 7 bases separated the two germline ends. This chain's CDR3 is CASSSEQNTEAFF. CDR3 DNA: TGTGCCAGCAGTTCCGAACAGAACACTGAAGCTTTCTTT.

This clonotype occurred many times. The gene calls are TRBV4-1 and TRBJ2-3; perhaps TRBD2 as D (5 bases). This CDR3 comprises 16 residues. The V end lost 1 base, the J end lost 1 base, and 12 bases lay between the germline ends. Germline V lookup: CDR1 MGHRA, CDR2 YSYEKL. The CDR3 region is CASSQVGKFRTDTQYF. For the CDR3, the DNA is TGCGCCAGCAGCCAAGTCGGGAAGTTCCGCACAGATACGCAGTATTTT.

At least ten counts were recorded for this clonotype. This rearrangement joins TRBV2 to TRBJ2-4; 11 bases line up with TRBD2. Per germline, CDR1 SNHLY and CDR2 FYNNEI. Germline trimming cut 1 base from V and 13 bases from J; bases unmatched to any gene: 9. The CDR3 consists of 15 residues. As DNA, the CDR3 is TGTGCCAGCAGTGAAGAAGAGGTCACTAGCGGGAGACAGTACTTC. Its translation is CASSEEEVTSGRQYF. Full variable domain (missing parts from reference TRBV2 and TRBJ2-4): EPEVTQTPSHQVTQMGQEVILRCVPISNHLYFYWYRQILGQKVEFLVSFYNNEISEKSEIFDDQFSVERPDGSNFTLKIRSTKLEDSAMYFCASSEEEVTSGRQYFGAGTRLSVL.

The CDR3 reads CASSSPYSYEQYF. The CDR3 DNA reads TGTGCCAGCAGCTCCCCATACTCCTACGAGCAGTACTTC. The J gene is TRBJ2-7, the V gene TRBV7-6; D remains ambiguous. The V end was cut by 4 bases, the J end by 0 bases, with 7 bases between. The germline V gene has CDR1 SGHVS and CDR2 FNYEAQ. This CDR3 contains 13 residues.

This clonotype came up many times. CDR3 DNA sequence: TGCAGTGCTAGAGATCTGAGAGGGGGCCAGTATGGCTACACCTTC. Amino acid sequence: CSARDLRGGQYGYTF. J is TRBJ1-2 and V is TRBV20-1; TRBD1 matches 7 bases. Looked up from germline, CDR1 is DFQATT and CDR2 is SNEGSKA (reference sequence). The junction had 9 bases not matched to a gene; V was cut back by 0 bases and J by 5 bases. The CDR3 length is 15 residues.

Ten or more counts support this clonotype. The chain has TRBV12-3 or TRBV12-4 and TRBJ2-7, with 7 bases matching TRBD2. The CDR3 extends over 13 amino acids. V trimming: 0 bases; J trimming: 5 bases; junction bases outside the gene matches: 1. The CDR3 DNA reads TGTGCCAGCAGTTTAGCGGGGGGGGACGAGCAGTACGTC. It is translated as CASSLAGGDEQYV.

The CDR3 nucleotides are TGTGCCAGCAGTGACCCAGCCGGGGAGCTGTTTTTT. As protein: CASSDPAGELFF. This sequence joins TRBV25-1 and TRBJ2-2; D call uncertain. V was trimmed by 3 bases and J by 6 bases, leaving 5 bases between them. Germline CDR1 reads MGHDK; CDR2 reads SYGVNS. The CDR3 runs to 12 residues.

This clonotype was counted a few times. The rearrangement links TRBV30 to TRBJ2-1; unclear D gene. Germline lookup yields CDR1 GTSNPN and CDR2 SVGIG (reference sequence). The germline V and J ends were trimmed by 6 bases and 4 bases, with 13 bases remaining between them. CDR3 length: 13 residues. The CDR3: CACLDGGYNEQFF. CDR3 DNA: TGTGCCTGCCTGGACGGCGGTTACAATGAGCAGTTCTTC.

This clonotype was recorded at least ten times. V usage is TRBV7-9 and J usage is TRBJ2-5; no reliable D call. The CDR3 covers 13 residues. Deletions cut 5 bases from V and 5 bases from J, with 12 bases between. Germline assignment: CDR1 SEHNR and CDR2 FQNEAQ (reference sequence). CDR3 DNA: TGTGCCAGCAGCCAAACCTCAAAGGAGACCCAGTACTTC. Translated, it gives CASSQTSKETQYF.

Many counts were recorded for this clonotype. The J gene is TRBJ2-1, the V gene TRBV6-2 or TRBV6-3, with D unclear. Germline CDR1 is MNHEY and CDR2 is SVGEGT. Trimming removed 6 bases from V and 7 bases from J, with 16 bases in between. The length of the CDR3 is 14 residues. CDR3 coding DNA: TGTGCCAGCAGCCCGGTCCTCGGAACAAATGAGCAGTTCTTC. It translates to CASSPVLGTNEQFF.

This clonotype was seen ten or more times. CDR3 DNA: TGTGCCATCAGTGAGCCCGGAGCTAACTATGGCTACACCTTC. It translates to CAISEPGANYGYTF. The chain uses TRBV10-3 and TRBJ1-2; D not certain. CDR1 is ENHRY and CDR2 is SYGVKD in the germline V gene. V lost 2 bases to trimming and J lost 0 bases, with 7 bases between them. The CDR3 has 14 amino acids.

This clonotype has ten or more counts. The J gene is TRBJ2-5, the V gene TRBV4-2; TRBD2 aligns across 8 bases. V lost 4 bases and J lost 5; bases outside the gene matches: 15. The germline V gene has CDR1 LGHNA and CDR2 YNFKEQ. This CDR3 comprises 17 residues. In DNA, the CDR3 is TGTGCCAGCAGCCCCCGCGAGGGAGCGGGAGTTACGGAGACCCAGTACTTC. Its protein product is CASSPREGAGVTETQYF.

This clonotype was observed a few times. V gene TRBV20-1 combines with J gene TRBJ2-7; 9 bases are shared with TRBD2. The CDR3 runs 15 residues. Germline values: CDR1 DFQATT, CDR2 SNEGSKA (reference sequence). V trimming: 6 bases; J trimming: 4 bases; junction bases outside the gene matches: 13. Here the CDR3 reads CSAQDSGRPGYEQYV. In DNA form, the CDR3 reads TGCAGTGCCCAAGATAGCGGGAGACCTGGTTACGAGCAGTACGTC.

This clonotype came up once. A much larger clone lies a single base off, so this may be a read error. The V gene is TRBV20-1, the J gene TRBJ2-7; 13 positions agree with TRBD2. The CDR3 is 18 amino acids. The ends lost 3 bases at V and 2 bases at J; junction bases unmatched: 13. In germline, CDR1 is DFQATT, CDR2 SNEGSKA (reference sequence). CDR3 DNA sequence: TGCAGTGCTAGGAACCCGGGACTAGCGGGAAAGTTCACCTACGAGCAGTACTTC. This sequence encodes CSARNPGLAGKFTYEQYF.

The CDR3 DNA is TGTGCCAGCAGCTCGGGACATTTGAACACTGAAGCTTTCTTT. Translated, it gives CASSSGHLNTEAFF. The chain recombines TRBV7-6 with TRBJ1-1; perhaps TRBD1 as D (6 bases). Trimming took 4 bases from V and 0 from J, leaving 9 bases between them. Germline V gene sequence: CDR1 SGHVS, CDR2 FNYEAQ. This CDR3 spans 14 amino acids.

This clonotype was recorded many times. V and J are TRBV9 and TRBJ2-6; 8 positions match TRBD1. Trimming cost V 3 bases and J 2 bases; bases outside gene matches: 10. Per the germline V gene, CDR1 is SGDLS and CDR2 is YYNGEE. The CDR3 is 18 residues long. This chain's CDR3 is CASSAGTGQGPGANVLTF. In nucleotides, the CDR3 is TGTGCCAGCAGCGCAGGGACTGGACAGGGCCCTGGGGCCAACGTCCTGACTTTC. The full variable domain, rest sourced from reference TRBV9 and TRBJ2-6, is DSGVTQTPKHLITATGQRVTLRCSPRSGDLSVYWYQQSLDQGLQFLIQYYNGEERAKGNILERFSAQQFPDLHSELNLSSLELGDSALYFCASSAGTGQGPGANVLTFGAGSRLTVL.

The table lists this clonotype with many counts. V is TRBV27 and J is TRBJ1-1; weak D call: TRBD1 (5 bases). Trimming pared 6 bases from V and 4 bases from J, leaving 12 bases between. The CDR3 loop spans 13 amino acids. Germline CDR1 MNHEY, CDR2 SMNVEV (reference sequence). Here the CDR3 reads CASSPYRSTEAFF. CDR3 DNA sequence: TGTGCCAGCAGCCCTTACAGGAGCACTGAAGCTTTCTTT.